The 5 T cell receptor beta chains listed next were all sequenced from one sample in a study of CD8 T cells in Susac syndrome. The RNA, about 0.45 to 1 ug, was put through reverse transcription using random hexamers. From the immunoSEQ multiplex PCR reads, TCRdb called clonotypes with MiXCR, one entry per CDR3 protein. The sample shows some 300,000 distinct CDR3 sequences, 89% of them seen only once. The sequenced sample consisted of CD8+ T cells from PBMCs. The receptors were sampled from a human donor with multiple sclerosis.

The CDR3 spells CASSLKLSGTKTQYF. The CDR3 DNA follows: TGTGCCAGCAGCTTAAAATTATCTGGGACGAAGACCCAGTACTTC. The chain carries TRBV7-9 and TRBJ2-5, with D perhaps assigned TRBD1 or TRBD2 (5 bases each). The germline V gene encodes CDR1 SEHNR and CDR2 FQNEAQ (reference sequence). The CDR3 contains 15 residues. V was trimmed by 2 bases and J by 6 bases, leaving 16 bases between them.

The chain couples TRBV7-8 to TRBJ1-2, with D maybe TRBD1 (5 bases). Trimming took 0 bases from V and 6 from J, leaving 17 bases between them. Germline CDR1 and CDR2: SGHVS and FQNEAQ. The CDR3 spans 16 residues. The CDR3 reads CASSLAGTGTDHGYTF. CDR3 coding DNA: TGTGCCAGCAGCTTAGCAGGAACTGGGACCGATCATGGCTACACCTTC.

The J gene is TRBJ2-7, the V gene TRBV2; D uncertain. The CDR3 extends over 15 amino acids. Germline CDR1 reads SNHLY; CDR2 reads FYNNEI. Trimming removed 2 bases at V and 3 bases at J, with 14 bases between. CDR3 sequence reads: CASSEWAPNHYEQYF. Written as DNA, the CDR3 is TGTGCCAGCAGTGAATGGGCGCCCAATCACTACGAGCAGTACTTC. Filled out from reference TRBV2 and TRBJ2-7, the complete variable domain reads EPEVTQTPSHQVTQMGQEVILRCVPISNHLYFYWYRQILGQKVEFLVSFYNNEISEKSEIFDDQFSVERPDGSNFTLKIRSTKLEDSAMYFCASSEWAPNHYEQYFGPGTRLTVT.

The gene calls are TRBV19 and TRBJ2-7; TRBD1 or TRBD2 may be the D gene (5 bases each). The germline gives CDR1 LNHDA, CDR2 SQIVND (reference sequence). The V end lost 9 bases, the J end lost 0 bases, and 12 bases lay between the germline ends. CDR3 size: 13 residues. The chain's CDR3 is CASRDLSSYEQYF. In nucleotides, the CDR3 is TGTGCCAGCCGGGACCTCAGCTCCTACGAGCAGTACTTC.

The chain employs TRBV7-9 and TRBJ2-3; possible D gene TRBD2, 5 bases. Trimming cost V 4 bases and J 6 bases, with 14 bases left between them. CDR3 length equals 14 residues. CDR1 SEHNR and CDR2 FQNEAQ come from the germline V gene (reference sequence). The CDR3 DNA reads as TGTGCCAGCAGCTCGCCCGCGGGCCCCGATACGCAGTATTTT. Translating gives CASSSPAGPDTQYF.